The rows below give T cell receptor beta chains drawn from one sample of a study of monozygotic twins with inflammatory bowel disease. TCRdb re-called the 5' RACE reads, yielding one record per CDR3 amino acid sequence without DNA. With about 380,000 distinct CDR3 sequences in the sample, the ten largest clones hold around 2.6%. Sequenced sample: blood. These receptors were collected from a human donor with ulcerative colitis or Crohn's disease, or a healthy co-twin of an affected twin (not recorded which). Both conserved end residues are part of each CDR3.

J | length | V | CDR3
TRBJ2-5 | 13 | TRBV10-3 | CAISYGTGETQYF
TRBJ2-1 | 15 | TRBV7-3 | CASSPGLVGYNEQFF
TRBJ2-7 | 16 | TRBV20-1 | CSARDMGRGSVYEQYF
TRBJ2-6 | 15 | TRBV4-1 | CASSPPFSGANVLTF
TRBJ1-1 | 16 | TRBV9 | CASSVRTGGAYTEAFF
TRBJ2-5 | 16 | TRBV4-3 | CASSPQPAPRGETQYF
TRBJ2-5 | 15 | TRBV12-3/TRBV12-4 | CASSGGLGPQETQYF
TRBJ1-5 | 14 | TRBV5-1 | CASSLAGGGGPQHF
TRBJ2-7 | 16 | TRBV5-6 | CASSLEGTGGSYEQYF
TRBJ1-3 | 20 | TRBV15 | CATSTQFDTMGLHSGNTIYF
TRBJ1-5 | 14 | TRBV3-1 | CASSQQASNQPQHF
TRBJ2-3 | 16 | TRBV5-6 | CASSFQTLSSTDTQYF
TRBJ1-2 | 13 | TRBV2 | CASSVVLNYGYTF
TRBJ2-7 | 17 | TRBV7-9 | CASSTHIRYSPGGEQYF
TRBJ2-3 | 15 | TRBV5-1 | CASSLEGLEGDTQYF
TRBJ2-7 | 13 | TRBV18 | CASTRDASYEQYF
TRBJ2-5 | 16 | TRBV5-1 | CASSLGTGDPQETQYF
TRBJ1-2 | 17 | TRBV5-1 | CASSDGTGRHTNYGYTF
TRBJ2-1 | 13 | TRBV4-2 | CASSQEMEREQFF
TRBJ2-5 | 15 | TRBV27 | CASSNDSDWGETQYF
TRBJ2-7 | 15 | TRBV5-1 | CASSLVQGGRYEQYF
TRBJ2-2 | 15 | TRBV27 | CASSPRQENTGELFF
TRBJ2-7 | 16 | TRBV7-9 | CASSTTVRDITYEQYF
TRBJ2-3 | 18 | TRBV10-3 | CAISESRWTGDSTDTQYF
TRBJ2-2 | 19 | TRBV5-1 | CASSLWGRRTVANTGELFF
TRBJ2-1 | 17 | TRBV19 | CASTLGTVMSSYNEQFF
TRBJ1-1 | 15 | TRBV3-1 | CASSQGGGRRTEAFF
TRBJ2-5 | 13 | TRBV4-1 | CASSQVDQETQYF
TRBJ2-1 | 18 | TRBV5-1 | CASSDGAGTSGGAHEQFF
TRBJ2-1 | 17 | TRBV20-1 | CSAKPLAGTSSYNEQFF
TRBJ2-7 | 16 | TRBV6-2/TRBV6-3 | CASGWTLGTGGYEQYF
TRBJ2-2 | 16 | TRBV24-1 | CATGLAGGPRTGELFF
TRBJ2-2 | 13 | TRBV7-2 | CASSLAVPGELFF
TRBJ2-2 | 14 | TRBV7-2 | CASSFAGMNGELFF
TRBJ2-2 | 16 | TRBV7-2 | CASSLASGGARGELFF
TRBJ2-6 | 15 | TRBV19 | CASSISSSGANVLTF
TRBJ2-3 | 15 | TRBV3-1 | CASSLAGTSGDTQYF
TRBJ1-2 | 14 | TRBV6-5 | CASSYSTASYGYTF
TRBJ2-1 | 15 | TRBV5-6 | CASSLVGQGVNEQFF
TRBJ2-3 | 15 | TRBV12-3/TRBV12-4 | CASSLWDSRTDTQYF
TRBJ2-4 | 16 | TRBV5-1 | CASSLEGGVAKNIQYF
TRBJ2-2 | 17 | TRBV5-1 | CASSRDRVNTNTGELFF
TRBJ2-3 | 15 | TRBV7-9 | CASSLRVASTDMQYF
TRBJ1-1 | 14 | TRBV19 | CASSILPTQGRAFF
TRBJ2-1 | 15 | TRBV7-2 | CAISLGQGTYNEQFF
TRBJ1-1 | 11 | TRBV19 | CASRQETEAFF
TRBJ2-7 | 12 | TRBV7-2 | CASSLTIPEQYF
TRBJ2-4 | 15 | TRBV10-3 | CAITRGVRAKNIQYF
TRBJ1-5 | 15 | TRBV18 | CASSKTPLGNQPQHF
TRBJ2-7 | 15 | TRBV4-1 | CASSLTGGGDYEQYF
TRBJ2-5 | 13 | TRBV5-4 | CASSLTSQETQYF